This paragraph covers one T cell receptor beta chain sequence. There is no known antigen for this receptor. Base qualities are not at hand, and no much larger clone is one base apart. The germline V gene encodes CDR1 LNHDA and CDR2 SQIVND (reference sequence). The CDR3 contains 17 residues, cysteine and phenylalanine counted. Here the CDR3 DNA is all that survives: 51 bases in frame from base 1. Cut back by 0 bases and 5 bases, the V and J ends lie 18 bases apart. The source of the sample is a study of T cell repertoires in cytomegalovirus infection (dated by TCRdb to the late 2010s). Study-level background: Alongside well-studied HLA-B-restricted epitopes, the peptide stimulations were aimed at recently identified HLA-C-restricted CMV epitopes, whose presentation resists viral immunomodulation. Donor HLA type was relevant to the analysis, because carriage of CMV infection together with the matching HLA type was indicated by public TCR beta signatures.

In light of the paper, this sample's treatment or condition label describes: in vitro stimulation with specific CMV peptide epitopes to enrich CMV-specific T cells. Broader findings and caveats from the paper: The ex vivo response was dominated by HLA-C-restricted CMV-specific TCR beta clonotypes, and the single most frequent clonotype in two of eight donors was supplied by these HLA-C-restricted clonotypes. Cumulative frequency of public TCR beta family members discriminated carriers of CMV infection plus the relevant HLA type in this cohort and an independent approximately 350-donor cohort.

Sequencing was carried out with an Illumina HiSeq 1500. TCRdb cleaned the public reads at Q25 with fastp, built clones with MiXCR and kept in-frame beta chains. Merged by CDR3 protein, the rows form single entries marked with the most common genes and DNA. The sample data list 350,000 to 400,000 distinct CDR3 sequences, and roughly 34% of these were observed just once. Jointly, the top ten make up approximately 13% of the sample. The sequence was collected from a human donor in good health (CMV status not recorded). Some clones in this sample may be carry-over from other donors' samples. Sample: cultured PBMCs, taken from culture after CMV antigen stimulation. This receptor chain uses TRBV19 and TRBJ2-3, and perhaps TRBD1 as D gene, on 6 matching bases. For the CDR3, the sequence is CASSIDLLGARGDTQYF. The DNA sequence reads TGTGCCAGTAGTATAGATCTACTGGGGGCGCGAGGAGATACGCAGTATTTT.